These 29 T cell receptor beta chains were sequenced from one sample in a study of early T cells in non-severe SARS-CoV-2 infection. Using its own MiXCR run on the 5' RACE reads, TCRdb lists one record per CDR3 protein. The sample has 56,000 or so distinct CDR3 sequences; over 9.5% are singletons. Sequenced: whole blood. These receptors were taken from an adult who was a healthcare worker with PCR-confirmed SARS-CoV-2 infection or an uninfected control (not recorded which).

This clonotype was counted at least ten times. The chain uses TRBV6-5 and TRBJ1-1; maybe TRBD1 (6 bases). V was shortened by 6 bases and J by 9 bases, with 14 bases between the two germline ends. The CDR3 runs to 12 residues. Germline loops: CDR1 MNHEY, CDR2 SVGAGI. CDR3 sequence (DNA): TGTGCCAGCAGCCTCTTTGGACAGCAAGCTTTCTTT. Residues: CASSLFGQQAFF.

This clonotype was observed many times. The V and J genes are TRBV11-2 and TRBJ2-1; TRBD1 aligns across 10 bases. V lost 5 bases, J lost 6 bases, and 7 bases stayed unmatched. The CDR3 extends over 15 amino acids. Germline loops: CDR1 SGHAT, CDR2 FQNNGV. In nucleotides, the CDR3 is TGTGCCAGCAGCCCCCGGGACAGGGGATCCAATGAGCAGTTCTTC. This translates into CASSPRDRGSNEQFF.

This chain joins TRBV2 and TRBJ1-3; D is perhaps TRBD1 (6 bases). V lost 4 bases, J lost 0 bases, and 10 bases lay in between. Germline V gene data show CDR1 as SNHLY and CDR2 as FYNNEI. The CDR3 sequence is 15 residues long. The CDR3 DNA follows: TGTGCCAGCAGTGGCGACAGGAGCTCTGGAAACACCATATATTTT. Translation: CASSGDRSSGNTIYF.

This clonotype was counted many times. The chain employs TRBV9 and TRBJ2-2; 8 bases are shared with TRBD2. This CDR3 comprises 17 residues. Germline V gives CDR1 SGDLS, CDR2 YYNGEE. Trimming at V came to 0 bases and at J to 6 bases, leaving 10 bases not matched to a gene. CDR3 loop: CASSVALSGSGAGELFF. For the CDR3, the DNA is TGTGCCAGCAGCGTAGCCCTAAGCGGGAGTGGAGCCGGGGAGCTGTTTTTT.

CDR3 region: CASSRLAGVEDTQYF. The CDR3 DNA reads as TGTGCCAGCAGCCGACTAGCGGGAGTTGAAGATACGCAGTATTTT. This chain links TRBV6-5 with TRBJ2-3, with TRBD2 matching 12 bases. Trimming cost V 6 bases and J 5 bases; bases outside gene matches: 6. Germline loops: CDR1 MNHEY, CDR2 SVGAGI. This CDR3 is 15 amino acids long.

This clonotype was recorded a few times. The genes are TRBV7-2 and TRBJ2-7, with 9 bases matching TRBD2. J was trimmed by 2 bases and V by 5 bases; bases with no gene match: 7. CDR1 is SGHTA, CDR2 FQGNSA, per germline. This CDR3 is built from 15 residues. In DNA, the CDR3 is TGTGCCAGCAGCGAGGGGACTAGCTTAGCCTACGAGCAGTACTTC. It codes for CASSEGTSLAYEQYF.

This chain connects TRBV6-6 to TRBJ2-7, with 8 bases that match TRBD2. The V gene end was trimmed by 0 bases and the J gene end by 0 bases; junction bases not matched to a gene: 4. Germline V gene lookup returns CDR1 MNHNY and CDR2 SVGAGI (reference sequence). The CDR3 length is 16 residues. DNA of the CDR3: TGTGCCAGCAGTTACTCGAGCGGGACTAGCTCCTACGAGCAGTACTTC. Its translation is CASSYSSGTSSYEQYF.

This clonotype was detected only a few times. The CDR3 here is CASSPDRGHEQFF. The CDR3 DNA reads TGTGCCAGCAGCCCGGACAGGGGGCATGAGCAGTTCTTC. This chain links TRBV9 with TRBJ2-1; 11 bases fit TRBD1. Germline CDR1 SGDLS, CDR2 YYNGEE. The CDR3 contains 13 residues. V shed 4 bases and J 8 bases; nucleotides not matched to a gene: 2. Full variable domain (rest looked up from reference TRBV9 and TRBJ2-1): DSGVTQTPKHLITATGQRVTLRCSPRSGDLSVYWYQQSLDQGLQFLIQYYNGEERAKGNILERFSAQQFPDLHSELNLSSLELGDSALYFCASSPDRGHEQFFGPGTRLTVL.

The chain is built from TRBV11-1 and TRBJ2-5, with 13 bases fitting TRBD2. This CDR3 spans 16 amino acids. Germline CDR1 and CDR2: SGHAT and FQDESV (reference sequence). With V trimmed by 5 bases and J by 1 base, 4 bases remained unmatched. CDR3 bases: TGTGCCAGCAGCCAAGGACTAGCGGGAGTCCAAGAGACCCAGTACTTC. Encoded protein: CASSQGLAGVQETQYF.

This rearrangement joins TRBV20-1 to TRBJ2-1; 9 bases line up with TRBD2. CDR3 length equals 15 residues. The germline gives CDR1 DFQATT, CDR2 SNEGSKA (reference sequence). J was trimmed by 9 bases and V by 0 bases; bases with no gene match: 9. CDR3 nucleotides: TGCAGTGCTAGAGATAGGCCTAGCGGGGCCTCTGAGCAGTTCTTC. This codes for CSARDRPSGASEQFF.

This clonotype was seen ten or more times. The chain couples TRBV7-3 to TRBJ2-1, with D perhaps assigned TRBD1 or TRBD2 (7 bases each). The CDR3 covers 14 residues. Germline lookup yields CDR1 SGHTA and CDR2 FQGTGA. Trimming left V 5 bases short and J 8 bases short, with 16 bases between. CDR3 residues: CASSPRDSGDEQFF. The CDR3 coding sequence is TGTGCCAGCAGCCCCCGGGACAGCGGGGATGAGCAGTTCTTC.

J is TRBJ2-7 and V is TRBV10-1; the D gene is possibly TRBD1 (6 bases). This CDR3 is 14 amino acids long. Germline V lookup: CDR1 WNHNN, CDR2 SYGVQD (reference sequence). V shed 4 bases and J shed 7 bases, with 17 bases lying between them. CDR3 region: CASSVSQGPGEQYF. CDR3 in DNA: TGCGCCAGCAGTGTGTCACAGGGACCCGGGGAGCAGTACTTC.

The J gene is TRBJ2-7, the V gene TRBV7-2; TRBD2 matches at 12 bases. The germline V gene has CDR1 SGHTA and CDR2 FQGNSA. This CDR3 spans 16 amino acids. V shed 3 bases and J 2 bases; nucleotides not matched to a gene: 5. The CDR3 protein is CASSLGTSGYTYEQYF. The CDR3 DNA reads as TGTGCCAGCAGCTTGGGGACTAGCGGGTATACCTACGAGCAGTACTTC.

This clonotype occurred a few times. The rearrangement joins TRBV10-3 to TRBJ2-1; 14 positions match TRBD2. CDR1 is ENHRY and CDR2 is SYGVKD in the germline V gene. This CDR3 comprises 17 residues. Trimming cost V 2 bases and J 8 bases; bases outside gene matches: 8. CDR3 in DNA: TGTGCCATCAGTGAGGGACTAGCGGGAGGTGTTCAGGATGAGCAGTTCTTC. Its protein is CAISEGLAGGVQDEQFF.

In this sample, this clonotype turned up many times. The rearrangement joins TRBV6-5 to TRBJ2-7; 10 bases match TRBD1. CDR1 is MNHEY and CDR2 is SVGAGI in the germline V gene. This CDR3 region has 16 residues. Trimming cost V 5 bases and J 3 bases; bases outside gene matches: 10. CDR3 nucleotide sequence: TGTGCCAGCAGTAACTTTGACAGGGGGCTTTTCTACGAGCAGTACTTC. Its protein is CASSNFDRGLFYEQYF.

This clonotype was recorded once. The J gene is TRBJ2-7, the V gene TRBV12-3 or TRBV12-4; tentative D call: TRBD1 (5 bases). The CDR3 runs 13 residues. Deletions cut 10 bases from V and 2 bases from J, with 15 bases between. CDR3 sequence: CATLRTPTYEQYF. The CDR3 DNA reads as TGTGCCACCTTAAGGACACCTACCTACGAGCAGTACTTC.

This rearrangement joins TRBV20-1 to TRBJ1-5, with 9 bases matching TRBD1. Per the germline V gene, CDR1 is DFQATT and CDR2 is SNEGSKA (reference sequence). The CDR3 runs 14 residues. The V and J ends lost 4 bases and 2 bases, in that order; junction bases with no gene match: 3. Here the CDR3 reads CSANTGGGNQPQHF. CDR3 bases: TGCAGTGCTAATACAGGGGGCGGCAATCAGCCCCAGCATTTT.

This rearrangement joins TRBV29-1 to TRBJ2-5; D might be TRBD2 (5 bases). Germline V lookup: CDR1 SQVTM, CDR2 ANQGSEA. V lost 3 bases to trimming and J lost 4 bases, with 12 bases between them. The CDR3 length is 13 residues. This chain's CDR3 is CSVDVRRRETQYF. Here the CDR3 DNA reads TGCAGCGTTGATGTTCGGAGGCGAGAGACCCAGTACTTC.

This clonotype showed up just a few times. The V gene is TRBV6-6, the J gene TRBJ2-7; no firm D call. Germline V lookup: CDR1 MNHNY, CDR2 SVGAGI (reference sequence). The V end lost 6 bases, the J end lost 1 base, and 19 bases lay between the germline ends. There are 16 residues in the CDR3. This chain's CDR3 is CASSPHSGGSSYEQYF. DNA of the CDR3: TGTGCCAGCAGCCCACACTCGGGCGGCAGTTCCTACGAGCAGTACTTC.

The gene calls are TRBV7-2 and TRBJ1-4; D not resolved. The CDR3 contains 15 residues. Germline CDR1 and CDR2: SGHTA and FQGNSA. Deletions cut 4 bases from V and 3 bases from J, with 12 bases between. CDR3 amino acids: CASSSVGRSNEKLFF. The CDR3 DNA is TGTGCCAGCAGCTCTGTCGGGCGTTCTAATGAAAAACTGTTTTTT. Full variable domain (remainder filled in from reference TRBV7-2 and TRBJ1-4): GAGVSQSPSNKVTEKGKDVELRCDPISGHTALYWYRQSLGQGLEFLIYFQGNSAPDKSGLPSDRFSAERTGGSVSTLTIQRTQQEDSAVYLCASSSVGRSNEKLFFGSGTQLSVL.

V is TRBV11-1 and J is TRBJ1-1, with D perhaps matching TRBD1 (6 bases). Germline V gene data show CDR1 as SGHAT and CDR2 as FQDESV (reference sequence). Trimming cost V 6 bases and J 4 bases, with 15 bases left between them. The CDR3 length is 14 residues. This CDR3 reads CASRSLRGGTEAFF. CDR3 DNA: TGTGCCAGCAGGAGCTTAAGGGGGGGCACTGAAGCTTTCTTT.

The rearrangement links TRBV7-3 to TRBJ1-2, with D unclear. Germline V CDR1 and CDR2: SGHTA, FQGTGA. Trimming removed 5 bases from V and 0 bases from J, with 13 bases in between. The CDR3 is 15 amino acids. CDR3 in DNA: TGTGCCAGCAGCCCCGACCCGTTTTCTAACTATGGCTACACCTTC. Amino acids: CASSPDPFSNYGYTF.

This rearrangement joins TRBV5-1 to TRBJ1-2; the match to TRBD1 covers 7 bases. Germline lookup yields CDR1 SGHRS and CDR2 YFSETQ. CDR3 length: 13 residues. J lost 6 bases, V lost 3 bases, and 5 bases had no gene match. CDR3 protein: CASSYEQGHGYTF. CDR3 sequence (DNA): TGCGCCAGCAGCTACGAACAGGGGCATGGCTACACCTTC.

The J gene is TRBJ2-1, the V gene TRBV19, with a tentative D call TRBD2 (6 bases). V dropped 8 bases and J dropped 0 bases, with 23 bases sitting between them. CDR3 length equals 18 residues. CDR1 is LNHDA and CDR2 is SQIVND in the germline V gene (reference sequence). The CDR3 DNA is TGTGCCAGTGTGGATGGTAGCGGTCTTATCAACTCCTACAATGAGCAGTTCTTC. Translated: CASVDGSGLINSYNEQFF.

Comments on this clonotype: Mismatch with germline at one junction end may stem from a read error. The chain couples TRBV2 to TRBJ2-7; D unresolved. Germline V gives CDR1 SNHLY, CDR2 FYNNEI. This CDR3 spans 13 amino acids. The CDR3 region has the DNA TGTGCCAGCAGTGATGGCAGCTCCTACGATCAGTACTTC. Protein sequence: CASSDGSSYDQYF.

Ten or more counts support this clonotype. V and J are TRBV11-2 and TRBJ2-1; D call uncertain. CDR1 and CDR2 from the germline V gene are SGHAT and FQNNGV. V shed 5 bases and J shed 12 bases, with 14 bases lying between them. The CDR3 has 12 residues. The CDR3 DNA sequence: TGTGCCAGCAGCCAATCCCGAATTGGGCAGTTCTTC. It encodes CASSQSRIGQFF.

In its sample, this clonotype was seen many times. The V gene is TRBV5-4, the J gene TRBJ2-2; 9 bases align to TRBD2. V was pared by 4 bases and J by 1 base, with 5 bases of the junction left unmatched. Germline CDR1 reads SGHNT; CDR2 reads YYREEE (reference sequence). The CDR3 is 16 residues long. The CDR3 reads CASSRVAGVNTGELFF. As DNA, the CDR3 is TGTGCCAGCAGCCGGGTAGCGGGAGTGAACACCGGGGAGCTGTTTTTT.

This clonotype was seen many times. V usage is TRBV7-9 and J usage is TRBJ2-4; D perhaps matches TRBD2 (6 bases). V shed 1 base and J shed 6 bases, with 16 bases lying between them. The CDR3 is made up of 16 amino acids. Looked up from germline, CDR1 is SEHNR and CDR2 is FQNEAQ (reference sequence). The CDR3 nucleotides are TGTGCCAGCAGCTTAGGGTCGGCGGGGTCGGGAAACATTCAGTACTTC. Its translation is CASSLGSAGSGNIQYF.

The chain employs TRBV5-1 and TRBJ2-7; the D is unclear. The CDR3 is made up of 9 amino acids. Germline CDR1 SGHRS, CDR2 YFSETQ. V was cut by 5 bases and J by 5 bases, with 2 bases left in between. Here the CDR3 DNA reads TGCGCCAGCAGTCACGAGCAGTACTTC. This encodes CASSHEQYF.